This T cell receptor beta chain was captured in a study of cytomegalovirus exposure and HLA in healthy donors. General study results and limits: The study labeled 170 or so TCR beta chains cytomegalovirus-associated.

With regard to this clone: The antigen remains unidentified.

Germline assignment: CDR1 SGHVS and CDR2 FNYEAQ. The CDR3 consists of 12 residues. V was shortened by 5 bases and J by 14 bases, with 15 bases between the two germline ends. TCRdb's copy holds only in-frame clones and misses some; the assay was immunoSEQ multiplex PCR. The sample lists about 120,000 clones; more than 70% were seen once. The specimen sequenced was PBMCs. The genes are TRBV7-6 and TRBJ2-2; D gene ambiguous. This receptor was obtained from a young woman in good health and CMV-seronegative. In DNA, the CDR3 is TGTGCCAGCAGCCCCGCCCTCGGTGATCTGTTTTTT. It translates to CASSPALGDLFF.